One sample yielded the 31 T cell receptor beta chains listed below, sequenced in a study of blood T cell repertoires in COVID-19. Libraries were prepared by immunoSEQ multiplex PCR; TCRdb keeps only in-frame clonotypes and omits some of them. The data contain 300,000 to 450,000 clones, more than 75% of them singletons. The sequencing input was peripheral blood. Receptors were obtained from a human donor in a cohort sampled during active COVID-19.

The CDR3 protein is CASSGGVGATEQYF. The CDR3 DNA reads TGTGCCAGCAGCGGGGGGGTTGGAGCAACCGAGCAGTACTTC. The rearrangement joins TRBV9 to TRBJ2-7, with TRBD2 as a possible D gene (6 bases). Trimming removed 3 bases from V and 6 bases from J, with 16 bases in between. The CDR3 length is 14 residues. Germline V lookup: CDR1 SGDLS, CDR2 YYNGEE.

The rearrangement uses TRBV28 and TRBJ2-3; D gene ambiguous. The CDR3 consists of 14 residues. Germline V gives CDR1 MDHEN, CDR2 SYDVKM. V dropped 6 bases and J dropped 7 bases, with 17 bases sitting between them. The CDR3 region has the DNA TGTGCCAGCAGATATACACCTGTCATTAATACGCAGTATTTT. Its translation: CASRYTPVINTQYF.

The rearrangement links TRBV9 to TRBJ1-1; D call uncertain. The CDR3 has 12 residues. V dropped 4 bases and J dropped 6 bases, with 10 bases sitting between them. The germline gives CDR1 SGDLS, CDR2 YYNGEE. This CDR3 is CASSPGSAEAFF. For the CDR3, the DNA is TGTGCCAGCAGCCCCGGAAGCGCTGAAGCTTTCTTT.

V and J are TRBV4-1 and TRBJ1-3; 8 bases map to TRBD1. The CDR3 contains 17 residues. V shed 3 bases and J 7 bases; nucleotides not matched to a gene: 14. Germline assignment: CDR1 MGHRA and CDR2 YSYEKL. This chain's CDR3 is CASSQAPQGQGRNTIYF. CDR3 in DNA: TGCGCCAGCAGCCAGGCCCCCCAAGGACAGGGTAGGAACACCATATATTTT.

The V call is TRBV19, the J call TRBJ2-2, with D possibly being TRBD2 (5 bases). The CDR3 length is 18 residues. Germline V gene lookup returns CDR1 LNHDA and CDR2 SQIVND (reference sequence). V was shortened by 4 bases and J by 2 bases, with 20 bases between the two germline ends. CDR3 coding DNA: TGTGCCAGTAGTACCCCCCTTGCCGCGGGTATTAACACCGGGGAGCTGTTTTTT. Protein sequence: CASSTPLAAGINTGELFF.

The CDR3 reads CASSLAGTARYGYTF. DNA of the CDR3: TGTGCCAGCAGCTTAGCGGGGACAGCGCGTTATGGCTACACCTTC. The V call is TRBV7-2, the J call TRBJ1-2; 7 bases are shared with TRBD1. The V gene end was trimmed by 0 bases and the J gene end by 5 bases; junction bases not matched to a gene: 6. Germline CDR1 reads SGHTA; CDR2 reads FQGNSA. CDR3 size: 15 residues.

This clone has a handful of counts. CDR3 sequence: CASSPRTVSTGELFF. CDR3 sequence (DNA): TGTGCCAGCAGCCCCCGGACAGTAAGCACCGGGGAGCTGTTTTTT. This chain connects TRBV7-9 to TRBJ2-2; D is perhaps TRBD1 (6 bases). The CDR3 consists of 15 residues. The ends were cut back, 5 bases at V and 4 bases at J, with 14 bases in the middle. Germline CDR1 reads SEHNR; CDR2 reads FQNEAQ (reference sequence).

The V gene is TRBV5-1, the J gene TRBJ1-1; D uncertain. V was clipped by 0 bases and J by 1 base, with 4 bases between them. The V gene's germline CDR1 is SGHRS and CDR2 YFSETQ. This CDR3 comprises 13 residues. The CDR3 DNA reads TGCGCCAGCAGCTTGGCGTCGAACACTGAAGCTTTCTTT. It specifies CASSLASNTEAFF.

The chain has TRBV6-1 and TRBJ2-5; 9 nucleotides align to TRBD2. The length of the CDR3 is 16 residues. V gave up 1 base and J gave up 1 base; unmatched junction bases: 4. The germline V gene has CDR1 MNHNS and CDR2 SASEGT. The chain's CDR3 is CASSEVAGGIQETQYF. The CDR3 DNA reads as TGTGCCAGCAGTGAAGTTGCGGGAGGGATCCAAGAGACCCAGTACTTC.

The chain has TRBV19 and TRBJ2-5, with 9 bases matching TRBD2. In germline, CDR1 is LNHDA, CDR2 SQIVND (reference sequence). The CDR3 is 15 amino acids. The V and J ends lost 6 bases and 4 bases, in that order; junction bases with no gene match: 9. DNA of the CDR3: TGTGCCAGTAGCCCCGGGACTAGCCCTCGAGAGACCCAGTACTTC. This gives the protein CASSPGTSPRETQYF.

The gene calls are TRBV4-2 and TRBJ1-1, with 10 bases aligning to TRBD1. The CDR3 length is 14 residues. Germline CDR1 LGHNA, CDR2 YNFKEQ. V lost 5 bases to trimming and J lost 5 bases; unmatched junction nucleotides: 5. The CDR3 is CASSTWTGGTEAFF. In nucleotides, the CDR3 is TGTGCCAGCAGCACATGGACAGGGGGAACTGAAGCTTTCTTT.

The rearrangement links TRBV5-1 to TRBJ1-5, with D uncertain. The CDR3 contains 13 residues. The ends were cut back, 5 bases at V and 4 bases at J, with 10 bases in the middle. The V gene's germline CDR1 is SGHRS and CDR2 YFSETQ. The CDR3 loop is CASRIELNQPQHF. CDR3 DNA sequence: TGCGCCAGCAGAATAGAGCTTAATCAGCCCCAGCATTTT. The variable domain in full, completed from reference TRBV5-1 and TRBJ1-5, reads KAGVTQTPRYLIKTRGQQVTLSCSPISGHRSVSWYQQTPGQGLQFLFEYFSETQRNKGNFPGRFSGRQFSNSRSEMNVSTLELGDSALYLCASRIELNQPQHFGDGTRLSIL.

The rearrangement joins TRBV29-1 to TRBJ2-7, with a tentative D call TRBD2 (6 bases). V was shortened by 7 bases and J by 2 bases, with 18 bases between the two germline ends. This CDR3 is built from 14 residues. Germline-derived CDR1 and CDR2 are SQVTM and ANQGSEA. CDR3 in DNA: TGCAGCGCCGGAATGACGGGACTGGCCTACGAGCAGTACTTC. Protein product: CSAGMTGLAYEQYF.

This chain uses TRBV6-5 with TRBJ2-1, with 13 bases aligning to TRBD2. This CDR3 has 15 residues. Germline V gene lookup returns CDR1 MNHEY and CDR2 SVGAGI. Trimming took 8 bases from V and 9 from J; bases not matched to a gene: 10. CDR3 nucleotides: TGTGCCAGCCTATCGACTAGCGGGGGGATCGGTGAGCAGTTCTTC. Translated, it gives CASLSTSGGIGEQFF.

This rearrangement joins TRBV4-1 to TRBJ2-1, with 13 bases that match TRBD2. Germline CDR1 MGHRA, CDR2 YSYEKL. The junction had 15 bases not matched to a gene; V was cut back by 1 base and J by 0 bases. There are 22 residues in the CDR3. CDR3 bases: TGCGCCAGCAGCCAAGCCCCCGGACTAGCGGGGGCCTCCTGGCTCTCCTACAATGAGCAGTTCTTC. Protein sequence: CASSQAPGLAGASWLSYNEQFF.

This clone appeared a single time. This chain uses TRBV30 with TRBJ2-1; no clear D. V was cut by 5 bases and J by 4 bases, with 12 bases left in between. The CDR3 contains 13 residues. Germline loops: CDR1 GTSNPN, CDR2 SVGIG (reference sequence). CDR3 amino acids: CAWAPFSYNEQFF. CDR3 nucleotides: TGTGCCTGGGCCCCTTTTTCTTACAATGAGCAGTTCTTC. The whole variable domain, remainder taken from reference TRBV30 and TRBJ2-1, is SQTIHQWPATLVQPVGSPLSLECTVEGTSNPNLYWYRQAAGRGLQLLFYSVGIGQISSEVPQNLSASRPQDRQFILSSKKLLLSDSGFYLCAWAPFSYNEQFFGPGTRLTVL.

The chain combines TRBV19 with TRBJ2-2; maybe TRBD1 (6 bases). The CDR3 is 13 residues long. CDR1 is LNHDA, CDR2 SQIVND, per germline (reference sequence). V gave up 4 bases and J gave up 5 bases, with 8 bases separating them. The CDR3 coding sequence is TGTGCCAGTAGTACAGGGGAGACCGGGGAGCTGTTTTTT. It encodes CASSTGETGELFF.

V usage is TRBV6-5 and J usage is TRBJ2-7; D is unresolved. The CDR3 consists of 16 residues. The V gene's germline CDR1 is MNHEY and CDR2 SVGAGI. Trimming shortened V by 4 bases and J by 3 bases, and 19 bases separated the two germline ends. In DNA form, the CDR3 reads TGTGCCAGCAGTTCGACCAGGCTCCAAACCCACTACGAGCAGTACTTC. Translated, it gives CASSSTRLQTHYEQYF.

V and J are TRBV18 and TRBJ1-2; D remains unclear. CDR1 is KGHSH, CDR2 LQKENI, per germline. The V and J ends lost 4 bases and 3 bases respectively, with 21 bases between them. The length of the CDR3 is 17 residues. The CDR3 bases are TGTGCCAGCTCACTCCAACCTCCGGGGTCCGAAGACTATGGCTACACCTTC. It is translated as CASSLQPPGSEDYGYTF.

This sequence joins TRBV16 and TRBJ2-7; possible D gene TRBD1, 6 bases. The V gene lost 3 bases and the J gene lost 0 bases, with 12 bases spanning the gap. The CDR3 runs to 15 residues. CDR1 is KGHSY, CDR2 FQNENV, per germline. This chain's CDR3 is CASSQTTGDSYEQYF. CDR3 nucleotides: TGTGCCAGCAGCCAGACGACAGGAGACTCCTACGAGCAGTACTTC.

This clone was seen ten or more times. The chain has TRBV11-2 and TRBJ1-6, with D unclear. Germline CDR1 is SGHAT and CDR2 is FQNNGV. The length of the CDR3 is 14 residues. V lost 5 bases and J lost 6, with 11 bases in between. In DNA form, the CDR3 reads TGTGCCAGCAGCCGAGGACTGGCTAATTCACCCCTCCACTTT. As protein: CASSRGLANSPLHF.

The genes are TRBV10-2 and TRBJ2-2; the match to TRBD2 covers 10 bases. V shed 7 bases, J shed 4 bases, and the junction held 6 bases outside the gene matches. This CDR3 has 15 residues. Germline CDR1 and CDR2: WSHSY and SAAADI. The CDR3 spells CASKGAGGGTGELFF. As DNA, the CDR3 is TGCGCCAGCAAGGGAGCGGGAGGGGGCACCGGGGAGCTGTTTTTT.

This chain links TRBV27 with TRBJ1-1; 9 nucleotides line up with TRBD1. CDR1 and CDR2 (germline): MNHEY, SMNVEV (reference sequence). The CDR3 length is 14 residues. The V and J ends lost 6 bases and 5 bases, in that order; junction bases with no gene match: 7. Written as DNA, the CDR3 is TGTGCCAGCAGCACGGACAGGGGAGAGACTGAAGCTTTCTTT. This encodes CASSTDRGETEAFF.

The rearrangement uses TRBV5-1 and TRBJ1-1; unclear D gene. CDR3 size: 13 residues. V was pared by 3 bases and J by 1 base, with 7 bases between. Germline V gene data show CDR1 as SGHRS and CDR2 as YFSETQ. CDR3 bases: TGCGCCAGCAGCTCTGGGAGGAACACTGAAGCTTTCTTT. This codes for CASSSGRNTEAFF.

CDR3 bases: TGTGCCAGCAGAAGGACAGGGCTAGGCAATCAGCCCCAGCATTTT. Its translation is CASRRTGLGNQPQHF. The chain is built from TRBV27 and TRBJ1-5, with TRBD1 matching 8 bases. The germline V gene has CDR1 MNHEY and CDR2 SMNVEV (reference sequence). After removal of 6 bases from V and 2 bases from J, the junction contained 6 bases not matched to a gene. The length of the CDR3 is 15 residues.

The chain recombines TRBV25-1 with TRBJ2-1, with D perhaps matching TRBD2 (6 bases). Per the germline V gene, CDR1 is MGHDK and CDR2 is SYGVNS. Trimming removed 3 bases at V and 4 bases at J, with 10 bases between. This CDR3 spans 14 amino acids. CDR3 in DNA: TGTGCCAGCAGTGACCCCGGGAGATACAATGAGCAGTTCTTC. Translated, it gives CASSDPGRYNEQFF.

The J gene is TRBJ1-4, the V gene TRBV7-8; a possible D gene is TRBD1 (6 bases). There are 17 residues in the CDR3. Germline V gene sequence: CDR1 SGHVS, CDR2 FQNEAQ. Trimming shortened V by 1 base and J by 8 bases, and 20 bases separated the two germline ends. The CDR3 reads CASSLVPWGGGAEKLFF. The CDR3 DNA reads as TGTGCCAGCAGCTTAGTACCTTGGGGAGGGGGGGCCGAAAAACTGTTTTTT.

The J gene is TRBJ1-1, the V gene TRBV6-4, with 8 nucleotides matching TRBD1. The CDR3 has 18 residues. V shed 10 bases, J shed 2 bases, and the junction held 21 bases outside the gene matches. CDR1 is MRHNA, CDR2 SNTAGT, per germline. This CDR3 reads CATDPGTGWVGGNTEAFF. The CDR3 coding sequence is TGTGCCACTGACCCCGGGACAGGTTGGGTGGGGGGAAACACTGAAGCTTTCTTT.

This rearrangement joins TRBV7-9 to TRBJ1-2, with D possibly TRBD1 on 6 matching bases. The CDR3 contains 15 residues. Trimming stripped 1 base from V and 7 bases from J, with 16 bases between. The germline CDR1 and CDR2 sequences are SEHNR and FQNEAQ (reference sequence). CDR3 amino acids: CASSLVPRGVLGYTF. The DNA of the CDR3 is TGTGCCAGCAGCTTAGTCCCCAGGGGAGTACTTGGCTACACCTTC.

The CDR3 region has the DNA TGCGCCAGCAGTGATAGCGGGAGGGATGAGCAGTTCTTC. Amino acid sequence: CASSDSGRDEQFF. V and J are TRBV10-1 and TRBJ2-1; 11 bases map to TRBD2. The CDR3 contains 13 residues. Trimming at V came to 3 bases and at J to 8 bases, leaving 0 bases not matched to a gene. Germline assignment: CDR1 WNHNN and CDR2 SYGVQD (reference sequence).

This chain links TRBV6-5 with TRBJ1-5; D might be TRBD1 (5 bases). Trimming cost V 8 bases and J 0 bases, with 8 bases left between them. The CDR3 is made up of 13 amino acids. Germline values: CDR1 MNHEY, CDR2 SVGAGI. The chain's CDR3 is CASSGHSNQPQHF. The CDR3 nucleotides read TGTGCCAGCTCCGGACATAGCAATCAGCCCCAGCATTTT.